What follows are 18 T cell receptor beta chains derived from one specimen sequenced in a study of blood T cells in healthy people across ages. The use of a sample-barcoded 5' primer and a J-beta primer mix characterized a second PCR of roughly 6 to 11 cycles. TCRdb redid the calling of the 5' RACE reads with MiXCR, one entry per CDR3 protein. Of approximately 810,000 distinct CDR3 sequences detected, roughly 26% appear once; the ten largest clones hold approximately 15%. The sample was blood. Receptor source: a woman older than 75 in good health.

This clonotype was seen many times. J is TRBJ2-1 and V is TRBV20-1; 14 bases match TRBD2. The length of the CDR3 is 15 residues. Losses at the gene ends were 6 bases for V and 7 bases for J; bases not matched to a gene: 8. CDR1 is DFQATT and CDR2 is SNEGSKA in the germline V gene (reference sequence). In DNA, the CDR3 is TGCAGTGCACGACTAGCGGGGGGGCCTCGTAATGAGCAGTTCTTC. Translating it yields CSARLAGGPRNEQFF.

This chain joins TRBV20-1 and TRBJ1-3; a weak D match, TRBD1 (5 bases). Trimming removed 5 bases from V and 10 bases from J, with 18 bases in between. Germline V gene data show CDR1 as DFQATT and CDR2 as SNEGSKA (reference sequence). The CDR3 consists of 13 residues. Here the CDR3 reads CSAWGRGQGTIYF. CDR3 DNA sequence: TGCAGTGCTTGGGGACGAGGCCAGGGAACCATATATTTT.

The rearrangement links TRBV20-1 to TRBJ2-5; 15 bases fit TRBD2. CDR1 is DFQATT and CDR2 is SNEGSKA in the germline V gene (reference sequence). V lost 2 bases to trimming and J lost 0 bases; unmatched junction nucleotides: 10. The CDR3 contains 19 residues. The CDR3 nucleotides are TGCAGTGCTAGATCCGGGACTAGCGGGGGGCCCCTGTACCAAGAGACCCAGTACTTC. Protein product: CSARSGTSGGPLYQETQYF.

In its sample, this clonotype was seen many times. This sequence joins TRBV5-5 and TRBJ2-5; 8 positions agree with TRBD1. Per germline, CDR1 SGHKS and CDR2 YYEKEE (reference sequence). V lost 4 bases to trimming and J lost 4 bases; unmatched junction nucleotides: 12. CDR3 length: 16 amino acids. Here the CDR3 reads CASSPGQGGRLETQYF. CDR3 nucleotides: TGTGCCAGCAGCCCTGGACAGGGCGGGCGGTTAGAGACCCAGTACTTC.

This clonotype was observed many times. The rearrangement joins TRBV18 to TRBJ1-6, with a tentative D call TRBD1 (5 bases). Trimming shortened V by 3 bases and J by 5 bases, and 11 bases separated the two germline ends. The CDR3 is 15 residues long. CDR1 and CDR2 from the germline V gene are KGHSH and LQKENI. The DNA of the CDR3 is TGTGCCAGCTCACCTTCCCAGGGAGATAATTCACCCCTCCACTTT. Its translation is CASSPSQGDNSPLHF.

This clonotype was detected only a few times. A much bigger clone sits one base away, suggesting this may be a read error. Without the conserved terminal phenylalanine or tryptophan, this CDR3 likely stems from a read error. The chain has TRBV29-1 and TRBJ2-3; 7 bases match TRBD1. The CDR3 is made up of 13 amino acids. CDR1 and CDR2 from the germline V gene are SQVTM and ANQGSEA. V lost 7 bases and J lost 0; bases outside the gene matches: 4. CDR3 in amino acids: CSGGTVSTDTQYL. CDR3 DNA: TGCAGCGGGGGGACAGTAAGCACAGATACGCAGTATTTG.

Of note for this clonotype: This may be a read error, as it is one base from a much larger clone. The CDR3 DNA reads TGTGCCAGCGGTTACTCTCTGGGCGGGGGGGGCGACACAGATACGCAGTATTTT. Its translation: CASGYSLGGGGDTDTQYF. The V and J genes are TRBV6-5 and TRBJ2-3, with 9 bases matching TRBD2. CDR3 length: 18 residues. Per the germline V gene, CDR1 is MNHEY and CDR2 is SVGAGI.

This clonotype has ten or more counts. The chain is built from TRBV29-1 and TRBJ1-5; weak D call: TRBD1 (5 bases). CDR3 length: 12 amino acids. The V gene lost 6 bases and the J gene lost 7 bases, with 13 bases spanning the gap. Germline-derived CDR1 and CDR2 are SQVTM and ANQGSEA. The CDR3: CSVAGSGQPQHF. The CDR3 nucleotides read TGCAGCGTGGCAGGGAGCGGGCAGCCCCAGCATTTT.

This clonotype showed up many times. The chain joins TRBV20-1 to TRBJ2-6; a possible D gene is TRBD2 (5 bases). The CDR3 spans 14 residues. V gave up 6 bases and J gave up 2 bases, with 11 bases separating them. Germline V gene sequence: CDR1 DFQATT, CDR2 SNEGSKA (reference sequence). The CDR3 region is CSAPGLAGANVLTF. The DNA of the CDR3 is TGCAGTGCCCCCGGACTCGCTGGGGCCAACGTCCTGACTTTC.

This clonotype was recorded a few times. A much bigger clone sits one base away, suggesting this may be a read error. V is TRBV29-1 and J is TRBJ2-7; no clear D gene. The CDR3 contains 12 residues. Germline lookup yields CDR1 SQVTM and CDR2 ANQGSEA. Deletions cut 4 bases from V and 7 bases from J, with 14 bases between. In DNA form, the CDR3 reads TGCAGCGTTGGGCCATCAGGCAATGAGCAGTACTTC. This sequence encodes CSVGPSGNEQYF.

At least ten counts were recorded for this clonotype. This chain connects TRBV5-6 to TRBJ2-7; 8 nucleotides align to TRBD1. V lost 2 bases, J lost 6 bases, and 7 bases stayed unmatched. The CDR3 is made up of 14 amino acids. CDR1 and CDR2 (germline): SGHDT, YYEEEE. CDR3 nucleotide sequence: TGTGCCAGCAGCTTCAGGACAGGGTCTTTCGAGCAGTACTTC. Encoded protein: CASSFRTGSFEQYF.

V gene TRBV19 combines with J gene TRBJ2-5; 12 positions match TRBD2. Per the germline V gene, CDR1 is LNHDA and CDR2 is SQIVND (reference sequence). Trimming took 3 bases from V and 5 from J; bases not matched to a gene: 7. This CDR3 has 16 residues. CDR3 sequence: CASSIRTSGAPETQYF. CDR3 sequence (DNA): TGTGCCAGTAGTATTCGGACTAGCGGGGCCCCGGAGACCCAGTACTTC.

V and J are TRBV25-1 and TRBJ1-2, with no clear D. V dropped 6 bases and J dropped 2 bases, with 16 bases sitting between them. This CDR3 has 15 residues. Germline V gives CDR1 MGHDK, CDR2 SYGVNS. CDR3 DNA: TGTGCCAGCAGACCACCTGGCAGTGTCAACTATGGCTACACCTTC. It yields the protein CASRPPGSVNYGYTF.

This clonotype appeared a few times. This chain connects TRBV6-5 to TRBJ2-6; weak D call: TRBD2 (6 bases). This CDR3 is 18 amino acids long. Trimming cost V 0 bases and J 3 bases, with 15 bases left between them. Germline V lookup: CDR1 MNHEY, CDR2 SVGAGI. The CDR3, as DNA: TGTGCCAGCAGTTACTCAGGCCTGGGGAGGAATGGGGCCAACGTCCTGACTTTC. Protein sequence: CASSYSGLGRNGANVLTF.

In the case of this clonotype: A read error may be the cause here, since a much bigger clone is one base away. The J gene is TRBJ2-4, the V gene TRBV12-3 or TRBV12-4; TRBD2 might be the D (5 bases). Matching the DNA end better, TRBJ2-5 makes the J call doubtful. The CDR3 spans 14 residues. The CDR3 DNA follows: TGTGCCAGCAGTTTGATACACTCACGGGGGACCCAGTACTTC. Encoded protein: CASSLIHSRGTQYF.

This clonotype was counted ten times or more. J is TRBJ2-3 and V is TRBV24-1; D may be TRBD2 (6 bases). The CDR3 has 15 amino acids. The germline V gene encodes CDR1 KGHDR and CDR2 SFDVKD. Trimming pared 5 bases from V and 3 bases from J, leaving 14 bases between. The CDR3 loop reads CATSAFPEGTDTQYF. The CDR3 nucleotides are TGTGCCACCAGTGCCTTCCCGGAGGGGACAGATACGCAGTATTTT.

This clonotype was recorded many times. The CDR3 DNA reads TGCAGTGCAGTGAGCGGGGGAGGGATCTGGGAGACCCAGTACTTC. Amino acid sequence: CSAVSGGGIWETQYF. The chain carries TRBV20-1 and TRBJ2-5; the match to TRBD2 covers 8 bases. V was pared by 6 bases and J by 5 bases, with 14 bases of the junction left unmatched. Germline V gives CDR1 DFQATT, CDR2 SNEGSKA (reference sequence). This CDR3 has 15 residues.

The genes are TRBV6-5 and TRBJ1-5; no definite D call. The CDR3 loop spans 15 amino acids. Trimming took 7 bases from V and 0 from J, leaving 13 bases between them. The V gene's germline CDR1 is MNHEY and CDR2 SVGAGI. CDR3: CASKIRIYSNQPQHF. The CDR3 bases are TGTGCCAGCAAAATAAGAATTTATAGCAATCAGCCCCAGCATTTT.